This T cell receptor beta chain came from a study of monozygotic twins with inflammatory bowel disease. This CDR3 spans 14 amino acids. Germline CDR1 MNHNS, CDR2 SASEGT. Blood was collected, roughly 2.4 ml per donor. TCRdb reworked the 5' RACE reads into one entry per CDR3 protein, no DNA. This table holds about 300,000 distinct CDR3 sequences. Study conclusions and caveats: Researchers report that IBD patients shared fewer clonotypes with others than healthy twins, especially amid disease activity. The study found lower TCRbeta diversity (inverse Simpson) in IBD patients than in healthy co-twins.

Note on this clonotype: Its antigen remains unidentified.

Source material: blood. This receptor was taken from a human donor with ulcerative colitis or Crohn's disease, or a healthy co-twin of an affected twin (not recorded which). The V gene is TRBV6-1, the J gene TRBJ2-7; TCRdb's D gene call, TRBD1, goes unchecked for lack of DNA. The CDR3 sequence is CASGFGTGAYEQYF.